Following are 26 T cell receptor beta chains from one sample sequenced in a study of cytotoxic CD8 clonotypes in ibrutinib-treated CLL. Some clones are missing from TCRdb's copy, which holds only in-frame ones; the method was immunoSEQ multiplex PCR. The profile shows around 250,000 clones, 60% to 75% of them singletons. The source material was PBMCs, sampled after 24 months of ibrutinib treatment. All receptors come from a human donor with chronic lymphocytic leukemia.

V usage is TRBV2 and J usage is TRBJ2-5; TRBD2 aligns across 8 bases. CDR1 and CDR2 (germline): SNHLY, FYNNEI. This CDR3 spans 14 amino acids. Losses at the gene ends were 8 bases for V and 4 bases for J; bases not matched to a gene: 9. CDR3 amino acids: CASGSGGPRETQYF. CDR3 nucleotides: TGTGCCAGCGGGAGCGGGGGCCCACGAGAGACCCAGTACTTC.

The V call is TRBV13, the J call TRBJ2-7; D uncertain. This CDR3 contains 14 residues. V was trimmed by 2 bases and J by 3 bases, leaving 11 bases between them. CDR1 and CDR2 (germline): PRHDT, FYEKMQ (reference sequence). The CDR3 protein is CASSLRETDYEQYF. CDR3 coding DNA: TGTGCCAGCAGCTTACGTGAGACGGACTACGAGCAGTACTTC.

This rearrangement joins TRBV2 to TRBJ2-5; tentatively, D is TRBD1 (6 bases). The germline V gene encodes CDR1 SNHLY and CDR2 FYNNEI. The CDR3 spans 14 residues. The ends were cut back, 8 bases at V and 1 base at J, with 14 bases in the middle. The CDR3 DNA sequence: TGTGCCAGCTCGTATGGGGGCAGCCAAGAGACCCAGTACTTC. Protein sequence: CASSYGGSQETQYF.

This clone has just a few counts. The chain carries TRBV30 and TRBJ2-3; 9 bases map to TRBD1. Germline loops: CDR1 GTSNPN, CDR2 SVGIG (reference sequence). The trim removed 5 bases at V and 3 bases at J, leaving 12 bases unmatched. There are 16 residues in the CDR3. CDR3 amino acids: CAWGLGTGRETDTQYF. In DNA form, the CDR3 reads TGTGCCTGGGGCTTGGGGACAGGGAGGGAGACAGATACGCAGTATTTT.

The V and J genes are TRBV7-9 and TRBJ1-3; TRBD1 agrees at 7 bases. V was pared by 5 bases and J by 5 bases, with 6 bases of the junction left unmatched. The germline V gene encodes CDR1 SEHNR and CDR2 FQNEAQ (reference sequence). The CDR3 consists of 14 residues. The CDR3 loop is CASSPQGGRNTIYF. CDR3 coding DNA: TGTGCCAGCAGCCCCCAAGGGGGCAGAAACACCATATATTTT.

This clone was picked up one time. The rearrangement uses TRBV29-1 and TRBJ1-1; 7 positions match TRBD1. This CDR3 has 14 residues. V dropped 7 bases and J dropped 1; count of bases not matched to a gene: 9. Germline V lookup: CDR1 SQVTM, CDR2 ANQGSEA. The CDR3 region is CSAVWRGPNTEAFF. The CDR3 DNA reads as TGCAGCGCTGTATGGAGGGGGCCGAACACTGAAGCTTTCTTT.

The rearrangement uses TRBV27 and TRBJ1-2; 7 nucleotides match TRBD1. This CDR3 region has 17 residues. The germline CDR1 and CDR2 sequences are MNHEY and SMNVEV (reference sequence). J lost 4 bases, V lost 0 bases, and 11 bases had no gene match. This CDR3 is CASSLSLRQGSSYGYTF. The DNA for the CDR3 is TGTGCCAGCAGTTTATCCCTTAGACAGGGCTCCTCCTATGGCTACACCTTC.

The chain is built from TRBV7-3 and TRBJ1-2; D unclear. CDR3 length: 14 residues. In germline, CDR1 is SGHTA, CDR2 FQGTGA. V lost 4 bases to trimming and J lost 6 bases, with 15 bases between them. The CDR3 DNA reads TGTGCCAGCAGCTCCGCCCGGCAGACCGATGGCTACACCTTC. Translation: CASSSARQTDGYTF.

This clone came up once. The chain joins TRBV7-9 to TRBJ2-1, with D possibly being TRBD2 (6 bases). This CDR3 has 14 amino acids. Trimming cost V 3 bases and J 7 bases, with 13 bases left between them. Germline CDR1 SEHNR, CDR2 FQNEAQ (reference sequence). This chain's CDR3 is CASSFTGTYNEQFF. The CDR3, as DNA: TGTGCCAGCAGCTTTACCGGGACTTATAATGAGCAGTTCTTC.

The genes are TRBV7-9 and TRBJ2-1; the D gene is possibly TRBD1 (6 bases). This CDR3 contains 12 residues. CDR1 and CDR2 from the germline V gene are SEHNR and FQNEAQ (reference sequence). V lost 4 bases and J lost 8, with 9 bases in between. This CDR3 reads CASSSQGDEQFF. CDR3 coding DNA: TGTGCCAGCAGCTCACAGGGCGATGAGCAGTTCTTC.

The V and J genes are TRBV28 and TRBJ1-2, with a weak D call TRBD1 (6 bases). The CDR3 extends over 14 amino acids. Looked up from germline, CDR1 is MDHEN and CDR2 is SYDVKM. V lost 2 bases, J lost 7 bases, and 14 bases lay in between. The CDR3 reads CASSLTGRPSGYTF. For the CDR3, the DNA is TGTGCCAGCAGTTTAACAGGGAGACCAAGTGGCTACACCTTC.

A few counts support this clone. The CDR3 is CASRAAQGGGYTF. For the CDR3, the DNA is TGTGCCAGCAGGGCGGCCCAGGGAGGTGGCTACACCTTC. V and J are TRBV6-1 and TRBJ1-2; D might be TRBD1 (5 bases). In germline, CDR1 is MNHNS, CDR2 SASEGT. This CDR3 is 13 amino acids long. The V end lost 6 bases, the J end lost 7 bases, and 15 bases lay between the germline ends.

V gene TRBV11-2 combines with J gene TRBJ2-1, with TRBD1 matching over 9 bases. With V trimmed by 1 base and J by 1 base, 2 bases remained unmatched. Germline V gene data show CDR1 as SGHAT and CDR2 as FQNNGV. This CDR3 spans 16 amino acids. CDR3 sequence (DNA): TGTGCCAGCAGCTTAGTCGGGACAGGGTCCTACAATGAGCAGTTCTTC. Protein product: CASSLVGTGSYNEQFF.

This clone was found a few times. Here the CDR3 reads CSVVVSLYEQYF. Here the CDR3 DNA reads TGCAGCGTTGTGGTCTCCCTCTACGAGCAGTACTTC. The chain uses TRBV29-1 and TRBJ2-7; D is ambiguous. The V and J ends lost 4 bases and 3 bases respectively, with 10 bases between them. Germline CDR1 is SQVTM and CDR2 is ANQGSEA. The CDR3 runs to 12 residues.

The CDR3 DNA is TGTGCCAGCTCACCAGGACAGGGGGCCACCTCGGCGGGGGCAGATACGCAGTATTTT. Translation: CASSPGQGATSAGADTQYF. This chain joins TRBV18 and TRBJ2-3, with 11 positions matching TRBD1. Germline CDR1 KGHSH, CDR2 LQKENI. The CDR3 spans 19 residues. Germline trimming cut 2 bases from V and 4 bases from J; bases unmatched to any gene: 14.

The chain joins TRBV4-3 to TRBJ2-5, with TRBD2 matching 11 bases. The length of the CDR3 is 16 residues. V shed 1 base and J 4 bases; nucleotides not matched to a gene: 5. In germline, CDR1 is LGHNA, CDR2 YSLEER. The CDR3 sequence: CASSQGVAGGPETQYF. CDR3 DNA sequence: TGCGCCAGCAGCCAAGGGGTAGCGGGAGGGCCAGAGACCCAGTACTTC.

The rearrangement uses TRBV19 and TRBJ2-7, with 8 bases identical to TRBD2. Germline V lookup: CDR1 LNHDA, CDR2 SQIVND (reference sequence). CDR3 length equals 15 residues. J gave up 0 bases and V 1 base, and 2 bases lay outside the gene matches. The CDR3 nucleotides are TGTGCCAGTAGTATAGTCGGGACTAGCTCCTACGAGCAGTACTTC. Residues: CASSIVGTSSYEQYF. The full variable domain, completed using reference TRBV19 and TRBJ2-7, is DGGITQSPKYLFRKEGQNVTLSCEQNLNHDAMYWYRQDPGQGLRLIYYSQIVNDFQKGDIAEGYSVSREKKESFPLTVTSAQKNPTAFYLCASSIVGTSSYEQYFGPGTRLTVT.

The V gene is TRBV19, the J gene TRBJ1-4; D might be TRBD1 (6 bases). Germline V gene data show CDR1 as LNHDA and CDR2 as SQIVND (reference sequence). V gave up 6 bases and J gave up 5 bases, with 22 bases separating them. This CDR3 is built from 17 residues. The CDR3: CASSGLALGGPNEKLFF. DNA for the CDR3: TGTGCCAGTAGCGGACTAGCGCTGGGGGGGCCCAATGAAAAACTGTTTTTT. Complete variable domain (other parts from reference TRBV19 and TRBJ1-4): DGGITQSPKYLFRKEGQNVTLSCEQNLNHDAMYWYRQDPGQGLRLIYYSQIVNDFQKGDIAEGYSVSREKKESFPLTVTSAQKNPTAFYLCASSGLALGGPNEKLFFGSGTQLSVL.

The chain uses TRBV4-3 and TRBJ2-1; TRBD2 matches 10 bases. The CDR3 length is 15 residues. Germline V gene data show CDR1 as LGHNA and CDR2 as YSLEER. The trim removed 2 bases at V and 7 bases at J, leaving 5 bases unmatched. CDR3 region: CASSQILAGRNEQFF. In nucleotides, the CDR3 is TGCGCCAGCAGCCAAATACTAGCGGGGCGGAATGAGCAGTTCTTC.

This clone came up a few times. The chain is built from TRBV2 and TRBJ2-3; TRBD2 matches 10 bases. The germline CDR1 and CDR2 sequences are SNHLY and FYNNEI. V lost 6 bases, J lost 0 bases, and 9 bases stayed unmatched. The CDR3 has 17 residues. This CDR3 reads CASSGLGTSDSTDTQYF. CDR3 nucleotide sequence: TGTGCCAGCAGCGGCCTCGGGACTAGCGATAGCACAGATACGCAGTATTTT.

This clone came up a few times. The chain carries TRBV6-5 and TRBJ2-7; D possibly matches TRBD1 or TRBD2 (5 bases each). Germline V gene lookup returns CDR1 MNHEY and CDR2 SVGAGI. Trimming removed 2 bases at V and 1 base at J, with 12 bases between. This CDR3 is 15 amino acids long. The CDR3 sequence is CASSYPVGVSYEQYF. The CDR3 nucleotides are TGTGCCAGCAGTTACCCGGTGGGGGTTTCCTACGAGCAGTACTTC.

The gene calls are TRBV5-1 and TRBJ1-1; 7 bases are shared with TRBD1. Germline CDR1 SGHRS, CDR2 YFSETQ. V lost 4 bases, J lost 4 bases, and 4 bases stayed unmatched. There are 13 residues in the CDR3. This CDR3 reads CASSLQGTTEAFF. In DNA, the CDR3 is TGCGCCAGCAGCCTACAGGGGACCACTGAAGCTTTCTTT.

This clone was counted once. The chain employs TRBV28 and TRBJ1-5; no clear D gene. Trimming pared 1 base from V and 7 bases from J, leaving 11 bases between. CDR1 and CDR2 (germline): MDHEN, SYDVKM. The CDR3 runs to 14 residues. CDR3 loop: CASSLSLGVQPQHF. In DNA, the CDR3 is TGTGCCAGCAGTTTATCGTTGGGAGTGCAGCCCCAGCATTTT.

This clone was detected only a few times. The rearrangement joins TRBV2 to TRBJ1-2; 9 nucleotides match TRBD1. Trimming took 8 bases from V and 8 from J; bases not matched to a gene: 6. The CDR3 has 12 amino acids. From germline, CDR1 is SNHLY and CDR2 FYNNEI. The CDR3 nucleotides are TGTGCCAGCCGATCGGACAGGGGAGGCTACACCTTC. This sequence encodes CASRSDRGGYTF.

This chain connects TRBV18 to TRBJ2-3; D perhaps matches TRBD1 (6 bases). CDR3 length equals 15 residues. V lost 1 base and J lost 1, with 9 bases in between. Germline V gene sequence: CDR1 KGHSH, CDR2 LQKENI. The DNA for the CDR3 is TGTGCCAGCTCACCACGGACAGTTGGCACAGATACGCAGTATTTT. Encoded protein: CASSPRTVGTDTQYF.

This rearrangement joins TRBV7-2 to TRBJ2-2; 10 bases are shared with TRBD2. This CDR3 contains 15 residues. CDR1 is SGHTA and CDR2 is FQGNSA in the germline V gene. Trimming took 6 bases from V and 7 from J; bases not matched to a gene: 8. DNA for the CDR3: TGTGCCAGCAGGGAGCTAGCGGGAGAAGGCGGGGAGCTGTTTTTT. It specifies CASRELAGEGGELFF.